A selection of T cell receptor beta chains follows, all from one sample in a study of T cell repertoires in cytomegalovirus infection. These receptors are not linked to any known antigen. MiXCR, run by TCRdb on the reads, gives a single entry per CDR3 protein. The sample lists about 130,000 distinct CDR3 sequences, 20% to 30% occurring once. Sequenced material: PBMCs, sequenced either directly or after in vitro stimulation (not recorded which). The receptors were gathered from a human donor in good health (CMV status not recorded). Some clones in this sample may be carry-over from other donors' samples. Each CDR3 is given with its conserved first and last residue. Each record gives: V gene, D gene, clone size, J gene, CDR3 protein, CDR3 DNA. The D gene is left open where the match is weak. Size tells how often a clone was seen (once, few, many) or the class of an expanded clone, and some rows leave it out.

>TRBV6-2/TRBV6-3|TRBD1|NA|TRBJ1-5
CASRTRDRGGNQPQHF
TGTGCCAGCAGAACCCGGGACAGGGGAGGCAATCAGCCCCAGCATTTT
>TRBV24-1|NA|few|TRBJ2-7
CATSSGDGYEQYF
TGTGCCACCAGTTCAGGGGACGGCTACGAGCAGTACTTC
>TRBV19|NA|many|TRBJ1-1
CASSIPSNTEAFF
TGTGCCAGTAGTATCCCATCGAACACTGAAGCTTTCTTT
>TRBV7-2|NA|medium-sized|TRBJ1-3
CASSLGVASSGNTIYF
TGTGCCAGCAGCTTAGGAGTTGCAAGCTCTGGAAACACCATATATTTT
>TRBV7-8|TRBD2|many|TRBJ2-7
CASSLNLVAGVYEQYF
TGTGCCAGCAGCCTCAACCTAGTAGCGGGAGTTTACGAGCAGTACTTC
>TRBV7-2|TRBD1|NA|TRBJ1-2
CASSLGISGQGVGTF
TGTGCCAGCAGCTTAGGGATCTCGGGACAGGGGGTTGGCACCTTC
>TRBV15|NA|NA|TRBJ2-3
CATSRARGTTDTQYF
TGTGCCACCAGCAGAGCCCGGGGGACGACAGATACGCAGTATTTT
>TRBV7-7|NA|few|TRBJ2-3
CASSVGSTGTDTQYF
TGTGCCAGCAGCGTCGGGAGTACGGGCACAGATACGCAGTATTTT
>TRBV12-3/TRBV12-4|NA|few|TRBJ1-1
CASSLNTIGNTEAFF
TGTGCCAGCAGTTTGAATACGATAGGAAACACTGAAGCTTTCTTT
>TRBV2|TRBD1|NA|TRBJ1-4
CASSTRTGTNEKLFF
TGTGCCAGCAGTACTCGGACAGGGACTAATGAAAAACTGTTTTTT
>TRBV12-3/TRBV12-4|TRBD1|NA|TRBJ1-3
CASSSTGTEIPTAYF
TGTGCCAGCAGTTCGACCGGGACAGAAATACCGACTGCATATTTT
>TRBV7-8|NA|NA|TRBJ2-7
CASSLSRERPSYEQYF
TGTGCCAGCAGCCTGTCGCGGGAAAGGCCTTCCTACGAGCAGTACTTC
>TRBV10-3|NA|NA|TRBJ1-2
CAISEGPGHRNYGYTF
TGTGCCATCAGTGAGGGCCCGGGACACCGAAACTATGGCTACACCTTC
>TRBV27|NA|few|TRBJ1-1
CASRVLLGTPNTEAFF
TGTGCCAGCAGGGTCCTTCTCGGGACTCCTAACACTGAAGCTTTCTTT
>TRBV24-1|NA|few|TRBJ2-5
CATSDPTRGWTQYF
TGTGCCACCAGTGATCCGACTCGAGGCTGGACCCAGTACTTC
>TRBV10-3|NA|few|TRBJ2-5
CATDRGGPGETQYF
TGTGCCACCGACCGTGGAGGGCCTGGAGAGACCCAGTACTTC
>TRBV12-3/TRBV12-4|TRBD1|NA|TRBJ1-5
CASRRDRGLGNQPQHF
TGTGCCAGCAGACGGGACAGGGGATTAGGGAATCAGCCCCAGCATTTT
>TRBV19|TRBD2|few|TRBJ2-3
CASTSIQTGGDTQYF
TGTGCCAGCACCTCGATCCAAACGGGAGGAGATACGCAGTATTTT
>TRBV6-1|NA|many|TRBJ2-3
CASRDSPHPGDTQYF
TGTGCCAGCCGCGACAGCCCCCACCCCGGGGATACGCAGTATTTT
>TRBV7-2|TRBD1|NA|TRBJ1-2
CASSPYVFTGANYGYTF
TGTGCCAGCAGCCCCTACGTCTTCACAGGGGCAAACTATGGCTACACCTTC
>TRBV29-1|NA|NA|TRBJ2-5
CSVDLHRKETQYF
TGCAGCGTTGATCTACACCGAAAAGAGACCCAGTACTTC
>TRBV6-6|NA|few|TRBJ1-1
CASSYVSGTTNTEAFF
TGTGCCAGCAGTTACGTCTCCGGGACAACGAACACTGAAGCTTTCTTT
>TRBV7-2|TRBD2|NA|TRBJ2-7
CASSLAGREDHEQYF
TGTGCCAGCAGCTTAGCTGGGCGGGAGGATCACGAGCAGTACTTC